The clone carrying this T cell receptor (beta chain) showed up many times. Its antigen is as yet unknown. The data belong to a study of blood T cells in healthy people across ages. A J-beta primer mix and a sample-barcoded 5' primer were used in a second PCR of roughly 6 to 12 cycles. MiXCR was run by TCRdb on the 5' RACE reads, yielding one entry per CDR3 protein. The data show hundreds of thousands of distinct CDR3 sequences, nearly 60% seen once. Germline assignment: CDR1 DFQATT and CDR2 SNEGSKA (reference sequence). With 6 bases removed from V and 6 bases from J, the gap between germline ends came to 22 bases. The CDR3 totals 15 residues. Regarding the study as a whole: Naive and antigen-experienced cells were not separated, limiting conclusive comparison.

This chain uses TRBV20-1 with TRBJ2-3; no clear D. The specimen sequenced was blood. The origin of this receptor is a man younger than 45 in good health. The CDR3 sequence: CSAVEASRSWDTQYF. DNA of the CDR3: TGCAGTGCAGTCGAAGCGAGTAGGTCCTGGGATACGCAGTATTTT.